Below, 25 T cell receptor beta chains from the same sample are listed, as sequenced in a study of tissue T cells after allogeneic stem cell transplantation (dated by TCRdb to between 2021 and 2024). Receptors were amplified or captured by the immunoSEQ multiplex PCR assay. The table comes from immuneACCESS by way of TCRdb, which keeps in-frame sequences with V and J called. Part of the clones is missing from these tables; in studies checked, under half for an unresolved V gene and the rest for unknown reasons. The sample table lists several thousand clones, approximately 45% of them with a count of one. The ten largest clones capture about 7% of the sample. The time point label here, explained by the study, means: mouse harvest day 7 after allogeneic transplant. Mouse grafts consisting of 10^7 T-cell-depleted bone marrow cells combined with 10^6 splenic CD5+ T cells were administered by tail vein injection.

The sequenced material came from gut tissue. The source is a female BALB/c mouse given C57BL/6 T cells with graft-versus-host disease after an allogeneic hematopoietic cell transplant.

This clone was seen a few times. Gene and germline names: mouse. The CDR3 end is not reached by the read, which stops 1 residue before it; the germline J gene fills it in. The chain is built from TRBV17 and TRBJ1-1; D unresolved. The CDR3 sequence is 14 residues long. The V and J ends lost 2 bases and 3 bases respectively, with 10 bases between them. Germline-derived CDR1 and CDR2 are MNHDT and YYDKIL. CDR3 loop: CASSRMGRDTEVFF. Partial CDR3 DNA: TGTGCTAGCAGTAGAATGGGAAGAGACACAGAAGTCTTC.

Points on this clone: Mouse names are used for the genes. The CDR3 end lies 1 residue beyond the end of the read and is filled in from the germline J gene. This rearrangement joins TRBV29 to TRBJ2-1, with D unclear. CDR3 size: 13 residues. V gave up 3 bases and J gave up 4 bases, with 7 bases separating them. Per the germline V gene, CDR1 is MSHET and CDR2 is SYDVDS. Incomplete CDR3 DNA: TGTGCTAGCAGTTTGGGGAAATATGCTGAGCAGTTC. Its protein product is CASSLGKYAEQF. The full CDR3 is CASSLGKYAEQFF.

As to this clone: The germline and genes are mouse ones. The read ends 1 residue early relative to the CDR3; the germline J gene fills the gap. V gene TRBV13-1 combines with J gene TRBJ2-7, with D tentatively TRBD1 or TRBD2 (6 bases each). The CDR3 has 14 residues. The germline gives CDR1 NSHNY, CDR2 SYGAGN. The V end was cut by 0 bases, the J end by 4 bases, with 11 bases between. The CDR3 bases that were read are TGTGCCAGCAGTGATGGTGGGGGCGCTTATGAACAGTAC. Amino acid sequence: CASSDGGGAYEQY. The full CDR3 is CASSDGGGAYEQYF.

In this sample, this clone turned up a few times. The gene names here belong to mouse. From the germline J gene comes the end of the CDR3, since the read stops 1 residue before it. The chain couples TRBV13-1 to TRBJ2-7; 11 positions agree with TRBD2. Trimming took 2 bases from V and 5 from J; bases not matched to a gene: 9. Germline V lookup: CDR1 NSHNY, CDR2 SYGAGN. There are 16 residues in the CDR3. The CDR3: CASSDPPGTGGHEQYF. The covered CDR3 bases are TGTGCCAGCAGTGACCCACCCGGGACTGGGGGCCATGAACAGTAC.

As for this clone: The gene names here belong to mouse. The read ends 1 residue before the CDR3 terminus; that terminus is restored from the germline J gene. The genes are TRBV3 and TRBJ1-2; no definite D call. Per the germline V gene, CDR1 is SNHLY and CDR2 is FYNGKV (reference sequence). The CDR3 consists of 12 residues. V was clipped by 4 bases and J by 1 base, with 4 bases between them. CDR3 protein: CASSWQNSDYTF. The CDR3 bases that were read are TGTGCCAGCAGCTGGCAAAACTCCGACTACACC.

This clone was counted between two and nine times. Mouse gene names apply. The DNA read from the CDR3 is TGTGCCAGCAGTCTGTCAGGGTATGAACAGTAC. It codes for CASSLSGYEQY. The whole CDR3 is CASSLSGYEQYF. The chain has TRBV26 and TRBJ2-7; D uncertain. The read halts 1 residue ahead of the CDR3 end, with the missing end drawn from the germline J gene. The ends were cut back, 0 bases at V and 4 bases at J, with 4 bases in the middle. The CDR3 contains 12 residues. Germline V gene lookup returns CDR1 KGHPV and CDR2 FQNQEV (reference sequence).

Comment on this clone: Germline and genes here are mouse. The missing CDR3 end, 1 residue past where the read stops, is filled in from the germline J gene. The sample contains more than one DNA sequence encoding this CDR3. The J gene is TRBJ2-7, the V gene TRBV3; 7 bases agree with TRBD2. CDR3 size: 13 residues. V was clipped by 0 bases and J by 4 bases; unmatched bases: 0. The germline CDR1 and CDR2 sequences are SNHLY and FYNGKV (reference sequence). CDR3 in amino acids: CASSLAWGYEQYF. CDR3 bases read: TGTGCCAGCAGCTTAGCCTGGGGGTATGAACAGTAC.

This clone showed up just a few times. Mouse names are used for the genes. The missing CDR3 end, 1 residue past where the read stops, is filled in from the germline J gene. This chain uses TRBV29 with TRBJ2-7; tentative D call: TRBD1 (6 bases). The germline V gene encodes CDR1 MSHET and CDR2 SYDVDS. CDR3 length: 13 residues. The V end was cut by 5 bases, the J end by 3 bases, with 11 bases between. The CDR3 bases that were read are TGTGCTAGCAGTCCGGGACAAATCTATGAACAGTAC. Encoded protein: CASSPGQIYEQY. The full-length CDR3 reads as CASSPGQIYEQYF.

As concerns this clone: These gene names are mouse names. The read terminates 1 residue ahead of where the CDR3 ends, so the germline J gene completes it. The chain combines TRBV26 with TRBJ2-4; D might be TRBD1 or TRBD2, each matching 5 bases. V was shortened by 0 bases and J by 8 bases, with 9 bases between the two germline ends. CDR1 is KGHPV, CDR2 FQNQEV, per germline (reference sequence). The CDR3 spans 13 residues. The DNA read from the CDR3 is TGTGCCAGCAGTCTGTCGGGGGAAGTCACCTTGTAC. This sequence encodes CASSLSGEVTLY. The entire CDR3 sequence reads CASSLSGEVTLYF.

For this clone: All gene names here are mouse names. The read is 1 residue too short to cover the CDR3 end, so that end is filled in from the germline J gene. The chain has TRBV13-2 and TRBJ1-6, with TRBD1 matching over 9 bases. TRBJ1-6 is an ORF for which the function is uncertain. The J segment lost 5 bases and the V segment lost 3 bases, leaving 6 bases of the junction unmatched. Germline lookup yields CDR1 NNHNN and CDR2 SYGAGS (reference sequence). This CDR3 has 16 residues. The part of the CDR3 DNA that was read is TGTGCCAGCGGTGCCCCGGGACAGGGAAATAATTCGCCCCTCTAC. As protein: CASGAPGQGNNSPLY. The entire CDR3 is CASGAPGQGNNSPLYF.

Details on this clone: The gene symbols are mouse symbols. The read falls 1 residue short of the CDR3 end, and the missing part is taken from the germline J gene. V and J are TRBV26 and TRBJ2-5; D might be TRBD1 or TRBD2, each matching 5 bases. Deletions cut 1 base from V and 6 bases from J, with 11 bases between. Per the germline V gene, CDR1 is KGHPV and CDR2 is FQNQEV (reference sequence). This CDR3 comprises 14 residues. The CDR3 bases that were read are TGTGCCAGCAGTCTGTGGGGGAGCGGGGACACCCAGTAC. Translating gives CASSLWGSGDTQY. The entire CDR3 is CASSLWGSGDTQYF.

A few counts support this clone. One end of the junction is discordant with germline, which a read error may explain. Gene labels here are mouse ones. Read data end 1 residue before the CDR3 end; the end is taken from the germline J gene. The gene calls are TRBV13-1 and TRBJ1-3; 7 bases map to TRBD1. The CDR3 has 16 residues. CDR1 is NSHNY and CDR2 is SYGAGN in the germline V gene. The CDR3 bases that were read are TGTGCCAGCGGTGACGCGGGACAGACATCTGGAAATACGCTCTAT. This sequence encodes CASGDAGQTSGNTLY. From start to end, the CDR3 is CASGDAGQTSGNTLYF.

As to this clone: Germline and genes here are mouse. The read ends 1 residue before the CDR3 terminus; that terminus is restored from the germline J gene. Other DNA sequences within the sample encode an identical CDR3. The chain recombines TRBV1 with TRBJ2-4; 8 bases map to TRBD2. CDR1 is NSQYPW, CDR2 LRSPGD, per germline (reference sequence). The CDR3 loop spans 17 amino acids. J was trimmed by 3 bases and V by 0 bases; bases with no gene match: 8. CDR3 bases read: TGCACCTGCAGTGCAGATCGGGGGGGGCGGGGGCAAAACACCTTGTAC. This translates into CTCSADRGGRGQNTLY. The whole CDR3 is CTCSADRGGRGQNTLYF.

Remarks on this clone: Mouse names are used for the genes. The read is 1 residue too short to cover the CDR3 end, so that end is filled in from the germline J gene. The chain uses TRBV24 and TRBJ1-4, with D tentatively TRBD1 (5 bases). The germline CDR1 and CDR2 sequences are KGHTA and FRNEEI. This CDR3 contains 16 residues. Trimming stripped 2 bases from V and 6 bases from J, with 16 bases between. The DNA read from the CDR3 is TGTGCCAGCAGTCTGGGTGGGGGGGACCTGCACGAAAGATTATTT. Its protein is CASSLGGGDLHERLF. The full CDR3 reads CASSLGGGDLHERLFF.

A remark on this clone: Gene names denote mouse genes. CDR3 DNA (partial): TGTGCCAGCAGTTCCGGGACAGGGAGCACCCAGTAC. Amino acid sequence: CASSSGTGSTQY. In full, the CDR3 reads CASSSGTGSTQYF. The chain joins TRBV3 to TRBJ2-5; 9 bases align to TRBD1. The CDR3 end falls 1 residue outside the read, so it is completed with the germline J gene. The CDR3 has 13 amino acids. V lost 6 bases, J lost 8 bases, and 6 bases stayed unmatched. Germline V CDR1 and CDR2: SNHLY, FYNGKV (reference sequence).

For this clone: Gene names and germline refer to mouse. The CDR3 extends 1 residue past the end of the read, so its final part is completed from the germline J gene. V usage is TRBV29 and J usage is TRBJ1-4, with 8 bases matching TRBD1. Trimming cost V 5 bases and J 4 bases; bases outside gene matches: 3. The CDR3 covers 14 residues. The germline CDR1 and CDR2 sequences are MSHET and SYDVDS. The CDR3 sequence: CASSPGGGNERLFF. CDR3 DNA, as far as it was read: TGTGCTAGCAGTCCAGGGGGCGGCAACGAAAGATTATTT.

This clone was observed a handful of times. Genes here carry mouse names. The sequenced fragment ends 1 residue before the CDR3 boundary, so the rest is inferred from the germline J gene. V is TRBV26 and J is TRBJ1-1; 8 nucleotides align to TRBD1. V shed 4 bases, J shed 1 base, and the junction held 5 bases outside the gene matches. The CDR3 is made up of 15 amino acids. Germline CDR1 KGHPV, CDR2 FQNQEV (reference sequence). The CDR3 sequence: CASSRWGTGNTEVFF. The covered CDR3 bases are TGTGCCAGCAGTCGATGGGGGACAGGGAACACAGAAGTCTTC.

As to this clone: The genes are named according to mouse. The CDR3 extends 1 residue past the end of the read, so its final part is completed from the germline J gene. The chain links TRBV26 to TRBJ2-4, with 9 positions matching TRBD2. There are 15 residues in the CDR3. CDR1 and CDR2 (germline): KGHPV, FQNQEV (reference sequence). The junction had 4 bases not matched to a gene; V was cut back by 6 bases and J by 0 bases. The CDR3 bases that were read are TGTGCCAGCAGGGACTGGGGCCCTAGTCAAAACACCTTGTAC. Encoded protein: CASRDWGPSQNTLY. The full CDR3 reads CASRDWGPSQNTLYF.

A note on this clone: Relative to the germline gene, one junction end is altered; a read error may explain this. The listed genes are named as in mouse. The read comes to an end 1 residue before the CDR3 does, leaving the germline J gene to fill in the end. This chain connects TRBV19 to TRBJ1-4; 9 bases fit TRBD1. This CDR3 is 15 amino acids long. Per germline, CDR1 FNHDT and CDR2 SITEND (reference sequence). Incomplete CDR3 DNA: TGTGCCGGCAGTATAAGGGACAGGGCCGGCGAAAGATTATTT. Translated, it gives CAGSIRDRAGERLF. The full CDR3 protein reads CAGSIRDRAGERLFF.

As for this clone: Gene and germline names: mouse. The read comes to an end 1 residue before the CDR3 does, leaving the germline J gene to fill in the end. The V and J genes are TRBV26 and TRBJ2-1, with 9 bases fitting TRBD1. The CDR3 extends over 15 amino acids. Germline V gene data show CDR1 as KGHPV and CDR2 as FQNQEV (reference sequence). The V gene end was trimmed by 4 bases and the J gene end by 3 bases; junction bases not matched to a gene: 4. This CDR3 is CASSRGQGVYAEQFF. The CDR3 DNA, read in part, is TGTGCCAGCAGTCGGGGACAGGGAGTCTATGCTGAGCAGTTC. Complete variable domain (other parts from reference TRBV26 and TRBJ2-1): NSKVIQTPRYLVKGQGQKAKMRCIPEKGHPVVFWYQQNKNNEFKFLINFQNQEVLQQIDMTEKRFSAECPSNSPCSLEIQSSEAGDSALYLCASSRGQGVYAEQFFGPGTRLTVL.

Points on this clone: Gene and germline names: mouse. Coverage ceases 1 residue before the CDR3 finishes, and the germline J gene fills in the end. The V and J genes are TRBV26 and TRBJ2-3; possibly TRBD1 for D (6 bases). V dropped 6 bases and J dropped 3 bases, with 10 bases sitting between them. The CDR3 extends over 13 amino acids. Germline lookup yields CDR1 KGHPV and CDR2 FQNQEV (reference sequence). Partial CDR3 DNA: TGTGCCAGCAGCCCCGGACAGGCAGAAACGCTGTAT. Protein: CASSPGQAETLY. The full CDR3 protein is CASSPGQAETLYF.

As regards this clone: Genes and germline come from the mouse. The read terminates 1 residue before the CDR3 end, so the remaining end is supplied by the germline J gene. The chain recombines TRBV4 with TRBJ1-4; the D is unclear. This CDR3 is 12 amino acids long. The germline V gene has CDR1 LGHDT and CDR2 YNNKQL (reference sequence). V was shortened by 4 bases and J by 7 bases, with 7 bases between the two germline ends. The CDR3 sequence: CASSSDSERLFF. CDR3 bases read: TGTGCCAGCAGCTCGGACTCCGAAAGATTATTT.

Only a few counts were recorded for this clone. Gene names are the mouse ones. Read coverage stops 1 residue before the CDR3 terminus; the germline J gene supplies the remainder. The genes are TRBV15 and TRBJ2-7; 7 positions agree with TRBD2. This CDR3 contains 14 residues. Germline CDR1 reads SGHND; CDR2 reads FRSKSL. The V gene end was trimmed by 3 bases and the J gene end by 0 bases; junction bases not matched to a gene: 2. The CDR3 loop reads CASSLGGSSYEQYF. Partial CDR3 DNA: TGTGCCAGCAGTTTGGGGGGGAGCTCCTATGAACAGTAC.

This clone was detected a few times. The germline and genes are mouse ones. The CDR3 is cut off 1 residue early in the read; its end comes from the germline J gene. This rearrangement joins TRBV3 to TRBJ2-3, with D tentatively TRBD1 (6 bases). V lost 4 bases and J 0 bases, leaving 8 bases between the germline ends. The CDR3 has 14 residues. Per germline, CDR1 SNHLY and CDR2 FYNGKV (reference sequence). The CDR3 bases that were read are TGTGCCAGCAGCTACAGGGCTAGTGCAGAAACGCTGTAT. The encoded protein is CASSYRASAETLY. The CDR3 in its entirety is CASSYRASAETLYF.

This clone turned up a few times. Germline and genes here are mouse. CDR3 in amino acids: CASSITGGEQYF. The CDR3 bases that were read are TGTGCCAGCAGTATCACAGGGGGCGAACAGTAC. The gene calls are TRBV19 and TRBJ2-7; TRBD1 matches at 9 bases. The DNA ends 1 residue before the CDR3 does, and the rest of the CDR3 is filled in from the germline J gene. V was clipped by 2 bases and J by 7 bases; unmatched bases: 1. The CDR3 length is 12 residues. Germline-derived CDR1 and CDR2 are FNHDT and SITEND (reference sequence).